This is a list of T cell receptor beta chains from one sample in a study of molecular identifiers for immune sequencing clone quantification. TCRdb called the PCR reads again in MiXCR, with one record for every CDR3 protein. Seen here are more than 450,000 distinct CDR3 sequences, over 20% observed once, and the top ten hold 0.65% to 0.95%. Input material: naive CD8+ T cells from blood, with Jurkat cell RNA spiked in. Receptors were obtained from a human donor in good health. Some libraries in this study had Jurkat cell RNA spiked in. Both conserved end residues are trimmed from each CDR3.

V	J	CDR3
TRBV24-1	TRBJ2-2	ATSDLREELF
TRBV25-1	TRBJ2-5	ASSGDSRWETQY
TRBV4-2	TRBJ2-7	ASSQAFKAGERDEQY
TRBV7-9	TRBJ2-7	ASSPHDWGLDVYEQY
TRBV4-3	TRBJ1-3	ASSQGLAGSGNTIY
TRBV12-3/TRBV12-4	TRBJ2-1	ASSSLLGLAGVMDEQF
TRBV13	TRBJ2-5	ASSFTSGRRETQY
TRBV4-1	TRBJ1-5	ASSRSVSNQPQH
TRBV7-9	TRBJ2-5	ASSEAGGTQETQY
TRBV15	TRBJ2-3	ATSRDGVGDRVMADTQY
TRBV6-5	TRBJ2-2	ASSLEQSKGGELF
TRBV6-5	TRBJ2-1	ASSPLTGRAYNEQF
TRBV20-1	TRBJ2-5	SATASDIGTQY
TRBV7-7	TRBJ2-3	ASSLRGPDDTQY
TRBV20-1	TRBJ1-1	SARGLNTEAF
TRBV7-3	TRBJ2-7	ASSPGVNYEQY
TRBV29-1	TRBJ2-7	SVEDGRQGTNEQY
TRBV6-5	TRBJ1-1	ASSHPQAVRGMNTEAF
TRBV24-1	TRBJ2-5	ATSPDTGYGEETQY
TRBV10-3	TRBJ1-2	AVGTANYGYT
TRBV25-1	TRBJ2-7	ASSGGLRYEQY
TRBV5-1	TRBJ2-1	ASSFGLAVEYNEQF
TRBV5-1	TRBJ1-1	ASSHGTDEAF
TRBV28	TRBJ1-5	ASSGRVGDNQPQH
TRBV12-3/TRBV12-4	TRBJ2-7	ASSLGAKRSGGAGYEQY
TRBV12-3/TRBV12-4	TRBJ2-1	ASSLADRGPYNEQF
TRBV11-2	TRBJ1-5	ASSTRTGEMNQPQH
TRBV5-1	TRBJ2-7	ASSFLGAGSSYEQY
TRBV6-6	TRBJ1-4	ASSYSSATNEKLF
TRBV2	TRBJ2-5	ASSDNPAQTQY
TRBV12-5	TRBJ2-5	ASGLERQLQETQY
TRBV30	TRBJ1-1	AWSPGFYTEAF
TRBV20-1	TRBJ1-1	SACTGGEVLNTEAF
TRBV11-2	TRBJ2-1	TSSLGDNEQF
TRBV7-9	TRBJ2-5	ASSLLAGYQTQY
TRBV4-1	TRBJ2-3	ASSHPTLQGGTQY
TRBV5-1	TRBJ2-7	ASLRGPGYEQY
TRBV5-1	TRBJ2-3	ASSLESTDTQC
TRBV19	TRBJ2-5	ASTLGSRGGETQY
TRBV25-1	TRBJ1-1	ASSEFYTGPTEAF
TRBV2	TRBJ1-2	ASIPRTGPGVYGYT
TRBV7-6	TRBJ2-5	ASSPSLGQGNQETQY
TRBV5-4	TRBJ2-3	ASSSQGSFTDTQY
TRBV9	TRBJ2-2	ASSATGDTGELF
TRBV20-1	TRBJ2-2	SARDGGVLTGELF
TRBV6-5	TRBJ2-3	ASGTGGPDTQY
TRBV7-9	TRBJ2-3	ASSSDLTTDTQY
TRBV29-1	TRBJ2-3	SVEGERYTDTQY
TRBV9	TRBJ2-7	ASSPLGDSPYEQY
TRBV4-1	TRBJ1-1	ASSHTGGAEAF